This TCR beta chain was recorded in a study of breast tumors, draining lymph nodes, adjacent tissues. Overall study results and limits: Tumor T cell lymph node origin was a supported hypothesis, not proven. Compared with lymph nodes, tumors were less diverse; compared with nontumor tissue, more. Data fit most tumor T cells coming from lymph node, expanding in tumor.

Turning to this clonotype: Its antigen is not identified.

TCRdb analysed the multiplex PCR reads with MiXCR anew, one entry per CDR3 protein. This sample carries 25,000 or so distinct CDR3 sequences, over 60% of them seen once, and the ten largest clones take under 25%. The TCR was taken from a female donor with breast cancer. Some clones in this sample may be carry-over from other donors' samples. Sequencing was done on a sample of tumor-adjacent breast tissue.

This CDR3 reads CASSTPGLWDGYTF. DNA for the CDR3: TGTGCCAGCAGCACCCCTGGACTTTGGGATGGCTACACCTTC. This chain links TRBV5-6 with TRBJ1-2; D gene unclear. V was cut by 4 bases and J by 6 bases, with 16 bases left in between. This CDR3 is 14 amino acids long. Germline V gene sequence: CDR1 SGHDT, CDR2 YYEEEE.